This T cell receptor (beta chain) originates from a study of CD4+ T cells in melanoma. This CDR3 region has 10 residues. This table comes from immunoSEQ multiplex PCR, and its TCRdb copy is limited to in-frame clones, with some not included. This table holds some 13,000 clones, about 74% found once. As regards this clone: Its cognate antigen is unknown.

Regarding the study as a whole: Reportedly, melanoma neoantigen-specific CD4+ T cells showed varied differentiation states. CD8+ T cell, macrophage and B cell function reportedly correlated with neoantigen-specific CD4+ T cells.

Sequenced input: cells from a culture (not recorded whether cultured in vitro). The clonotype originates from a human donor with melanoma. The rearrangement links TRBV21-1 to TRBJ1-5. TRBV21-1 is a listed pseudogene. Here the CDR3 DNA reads TGTGCCATGCAGACCGGCACCTGGCATTTT. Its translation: CAMQTGTWHF.